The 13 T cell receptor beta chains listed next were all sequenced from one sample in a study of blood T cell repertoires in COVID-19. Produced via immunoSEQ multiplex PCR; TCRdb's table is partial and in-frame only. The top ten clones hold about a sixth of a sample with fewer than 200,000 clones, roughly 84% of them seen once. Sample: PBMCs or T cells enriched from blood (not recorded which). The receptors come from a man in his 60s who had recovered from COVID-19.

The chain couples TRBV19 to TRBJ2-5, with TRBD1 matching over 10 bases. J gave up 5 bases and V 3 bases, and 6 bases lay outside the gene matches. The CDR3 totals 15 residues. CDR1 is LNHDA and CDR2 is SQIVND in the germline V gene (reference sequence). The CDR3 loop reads CASSMPGQGLETQYF. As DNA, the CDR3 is TGTGCCAGTAGTATGCCGGGACAGGGGCTGGAGACCCAGTACTTC.

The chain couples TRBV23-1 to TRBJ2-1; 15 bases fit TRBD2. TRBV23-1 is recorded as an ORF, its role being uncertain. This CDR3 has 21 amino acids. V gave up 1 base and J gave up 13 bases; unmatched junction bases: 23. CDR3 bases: TGCGCCAGCAGTCAATGGAAGGGGCCGGGACTAGCGGGAGGACGCCAGAGAGAACAGTTCTTC. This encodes CASSQWKGPGLAGGRQREQFF.

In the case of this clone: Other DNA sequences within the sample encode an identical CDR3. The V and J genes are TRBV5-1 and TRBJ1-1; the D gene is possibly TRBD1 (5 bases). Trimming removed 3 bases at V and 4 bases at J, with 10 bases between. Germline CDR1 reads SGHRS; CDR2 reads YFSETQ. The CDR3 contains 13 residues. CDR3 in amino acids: CASSSQGGTEAFF. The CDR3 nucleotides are TGCGCCAGCAGCTCCCAGGGTGGCACTGAAGCTTTCTTT.

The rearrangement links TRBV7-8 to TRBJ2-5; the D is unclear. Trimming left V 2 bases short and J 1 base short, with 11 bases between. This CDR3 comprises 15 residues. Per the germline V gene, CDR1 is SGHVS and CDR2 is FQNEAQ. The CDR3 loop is CASSLLYSSQETQYF. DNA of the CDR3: TGTGCCAGCAGCTTACTATACAGTTCCCAAGAGACCCAGTACTTC.

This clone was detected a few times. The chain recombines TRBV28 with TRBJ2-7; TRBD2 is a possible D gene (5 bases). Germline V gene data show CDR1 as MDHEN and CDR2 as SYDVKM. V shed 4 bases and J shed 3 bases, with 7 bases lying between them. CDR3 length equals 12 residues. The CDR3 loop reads CASSSDFYEQYF. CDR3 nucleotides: TGTGCCAGCAGTTCGGACTTCTACGAGCAGTACTTC.

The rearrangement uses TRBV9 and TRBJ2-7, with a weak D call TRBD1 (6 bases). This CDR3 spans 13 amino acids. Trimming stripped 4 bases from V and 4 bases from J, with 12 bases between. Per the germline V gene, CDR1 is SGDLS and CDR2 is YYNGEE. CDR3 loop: CASSTEDSYEQYF. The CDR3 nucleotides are TGTGCCAGCAGCACCGAGGACAGTTACGAGCAGTACTTC. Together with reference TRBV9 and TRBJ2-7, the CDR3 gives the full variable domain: DSGVTQTPKHLITATGQRVTLRCSPRSGDLSVYWYQQSLDQGLQFLIQYYNGEERAKGNILERFSAQQFPDLHSELNLSSLELGDSALYFCASSTEDSYEQYFGPGTRLTVT.

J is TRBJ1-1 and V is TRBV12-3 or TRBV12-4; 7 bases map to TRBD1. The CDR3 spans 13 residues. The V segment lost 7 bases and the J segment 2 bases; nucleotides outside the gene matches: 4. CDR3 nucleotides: TGTGCCAGCACCTGGGACAGCAACACTGAAGCTTTCTTT. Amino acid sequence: CASTWDSNTEAFF.

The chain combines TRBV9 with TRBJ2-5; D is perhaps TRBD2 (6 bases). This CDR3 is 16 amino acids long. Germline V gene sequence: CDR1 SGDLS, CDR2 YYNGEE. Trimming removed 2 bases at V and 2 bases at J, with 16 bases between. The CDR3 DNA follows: TGTGCCAGCAGCGTTCTTCCCGAAGGAGGGCAAGAGACCCAGTACTTC. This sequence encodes CASSVLPEGGQETQYF. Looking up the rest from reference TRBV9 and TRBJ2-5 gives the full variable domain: DSGVTQTPKHLITATGQRVTLRCSPRSGDLSVYWYQQSLDQGLQFLIQYYNGEERAKGNILERFSAQQFPDLHSELNLSSLELGDSALYFCASSVLPEGGQETQYFGPGTRLLVL.

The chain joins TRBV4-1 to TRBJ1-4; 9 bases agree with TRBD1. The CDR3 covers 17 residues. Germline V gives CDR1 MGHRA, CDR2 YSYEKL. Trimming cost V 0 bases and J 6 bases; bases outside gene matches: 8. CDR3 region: CASSQDRGGQGYEKLFF. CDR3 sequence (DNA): TGCGCCAGCAGCCAAGATCGAGGGGGACAGGGCTATGAAAAACTGTTTTTT.

The CDR3 sequence: CASSKQGDSFSPLHF. The CDR3 DNA reads as TGTGCCAGTAGTAAACAGGGAGATTCGTTTTCACCCCTCCACTTT. This chain connects TRBV19 to TRBJ1-6; possibly TRBD1 for D (6 bases). The CDR3 consists of 15 residues. Germline CDR1 is LNHDA and CDR2 is SQIVND (reference sequence). Trimming removed 4 bases at V and 9 bases at J, with 16 bases between.

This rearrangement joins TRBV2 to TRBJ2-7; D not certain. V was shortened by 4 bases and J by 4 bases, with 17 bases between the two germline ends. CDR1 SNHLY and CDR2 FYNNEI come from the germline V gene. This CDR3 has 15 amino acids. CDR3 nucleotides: TGTGCCAGCAGTGGGTTAGATATTGAGCAATACGAGCAGTACTTC. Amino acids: CASSGLDIEQYEQYF.

The DNA for the CDR3 is TGTGCCAGCAGCCCGGGGACAGGGGGCGATCAGCCCCAGCATTTT. This translates into CASSPGTGGDQPQHF. The rearrangement uses TRBV5-5 and TRBJ1-5; 12 bases match TRBD1. The CDR3 covers 15 residues. Germline CDR1 is SGHKS and CDR2 is YYEKEE (reference sequence). J lost 5 bases, V lost 4 bases, and 4 bases had no gene match.

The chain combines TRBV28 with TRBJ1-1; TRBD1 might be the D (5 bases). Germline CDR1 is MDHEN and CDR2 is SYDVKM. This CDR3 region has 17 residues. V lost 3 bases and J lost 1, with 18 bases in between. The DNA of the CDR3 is TGTGCCAGCAGTTTCTTCAAGGACACGTCAACGAACACTGAAGCTTTCTTT. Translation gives CASSFFKDTSTNTEAFF.